This T cell receptor beta chain was observed in a study of T cell responses to AZD1222 COVID-19 vaccine. Some clones are missing from TCRdb's copy, which holds only in-frame ones; the method was immunoSEQ multiplex PCR. The sample consists of more than 85,000 clones, roughly nine tenths of them appearing once. The source of this sequence is an adult in good health. The input for sequencing was peripheral blood, taken on day 0 of AZD1222 vaccination.

CDR3 DNA sequence: TGCGCCAGCAGTGAGCGGGGAAAAGGTGGCTACACCTTC. This codes for CASSERGKGGYTF. The rearrangement links TRBV10-2 to TRBJ1-2; no reliable D call. Germline V gene sequence: CDR1 WSHSY, CDR2 SAAADI. The CDR3 contains 13 residues. V lost 2 bases and J 7 bases, leaving 11 bases between the germline ends.